This T cell receptor (beta chain) was retrieved from a study of graft-versus-host responses after intestinal transplantation (dated by TCRdb to the early 2020s). Context from the whole study: The transplants that recipients got were multivisceral, liver-intestinal, or isolated intestinal. Alloreactive clones were identified by sequencing pre-transplant mixed lymphocyte reaction products and comparing these products with unstimulated pre-transplant donor and recipient T cells. Every recipient was given anti-thymocyte globulin induction, then maintenance tacrolimus and steroids for two to three years. Donor T cell macrochimerism was defined as a peak of at least 4% donor T cells among recipient peripheral blood mononuclear cells. Instead of going to the commercial service, samples from a few later patients were sequenced in-house on an Illumina MiSeq and processed with MiXCR. Graft-versus-host and host-versus-graft alloreactive T cell clones were tracked in the graft, circulation and bone marrow after intestinal transplantation using bulk TCR-beta CDR3 sequencing. Of the roughly 24 intestinal transplant recipients enrolled in the cohort, one of whom was a retransplant, 3 patients without pretransplant specimens were excluded. Paper-wide results and their limitations: In the allografts of patients with donor T cell macrochimerism, GvH to HvG T cell clonal ratios were high. The relatively low number and heterogeneity of intestinal transplant patients limited the conclusions. GvH clones were detected in recipient bone marrow, and some of these GvH clones were observed earlier in ileal mucosa or blood, consistent with an intestinal mucosal origin. Early after transplant, peak levels of circulating GvH clones were associated with declines in HvG clones.

Remarks on this clone: The clone's antigen remains unknown. The input lacks base qualities; no much larger clone sits a single base away.

Measured from the cysteine to the phenylalanine, the CDR3 is 15 residues long. Only the CDR3 region is kept as DNA, spanning 45 bases read in frame from base 1. From the germline V gene, CDR1 is SNHLY and CDR2 is FYNNEI. Trimming removed 3 bases from V and 10 bases from J; the gene matches leave 6 bases unexplained. The library relied on the immunoSEQ multiplex PCR assay. In most patients, genomic DNA was isolated using the Qiagen DNeasy Blood and Tissue Kit and sent frozen to Adaptive Biotechnologies for TCR sequencing. For most patients, high-throughput TCR-beta CDR3 sequencing of genomic DNA was performed by Adaptive Biotechnologies. As for how the authors treated the data: TCR sequencing data were retrieved from Adaptive's ImmunoSEQ software for roughly 20 patients, whereas a few other patients were processed with MiXCR and VDJtools. To correct CD4 versus CD8 sorting errors, any sequence found in both subsets at a frequency ratio below 5:1 was removed. CDR3 nucleotide sequences shared between donor and recipient were removed because the origin of such sequences could not be assigned. At least 2-fold expansion over unstimulated cells and a minimum CFSE-low frequency of 0.002% (template counts) or 0.001% (read counts) were required for clones to be classified as alloreactive. Clones detected in sequenced pre-transplant spleen, lymph node, or MLR CFSE-low populations of the donor or recipient were defined as mappable. Cumulative frequency of alloreactive clones was calculated as a percentage of all sequences weighted by copy number. TCRdb stores this immuneACCESS table with in-frame sequences only. Part of the clones is absent; in the studies checked, under half of the shortfall reflects unresolved V genes, and no reason is known for the rest. That table supplies the V and J calls and clone size; D and trimming were determined from the DNA. Recorded for this sample are around 90,000 clones; 94% of them occurred a single time. The ten largest clones capture about 0.2% of the sample.

The label giving this sample's time point can be read as: cells obtained before transplantation from donor or recipient. CD3+CD4+ and CD3+CD8+ populations were FACS-sorted from unstimulated pre-transplant donor and recipient cells taken from spleen or lymph nodes. The specimen was unstimulated CD4+ T cells sorted from spleen or lymph node cells, collected before transplant. This receptor chain uses TRBV2 and TRBJ1-6, with 10 middle bases fitting TRBD1. This sequence was found in a human donor who was the organ donor for an intestinal transplant. The CDR3 amino acid sequence is: CASSDTGTGDSPLHF. The DNA sequence is as follows: TGTGCCAGCAGTGACACCGGGACAGGGGACTCACCCCTCCACTTT.